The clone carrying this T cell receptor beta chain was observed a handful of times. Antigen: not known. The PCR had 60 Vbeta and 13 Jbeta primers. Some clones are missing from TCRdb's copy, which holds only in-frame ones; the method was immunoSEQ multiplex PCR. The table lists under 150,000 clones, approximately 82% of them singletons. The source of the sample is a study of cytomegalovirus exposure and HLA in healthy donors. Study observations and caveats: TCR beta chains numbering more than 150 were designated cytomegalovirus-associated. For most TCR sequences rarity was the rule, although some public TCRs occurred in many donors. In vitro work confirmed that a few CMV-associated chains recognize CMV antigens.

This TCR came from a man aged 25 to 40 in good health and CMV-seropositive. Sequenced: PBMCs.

The CDR3 region has the DNA TGTGCCAGCAGTTACTCCCCGGGAATCACTGAAGCTTTCTTT. This translates into CASSYSPGITEAFF. The chain combines TRBV6-5 with TRBJ1-1; D is unclear. The germline V gene has CDR1 MNHEY and CDR2 SVGAGI. The CDR3 consists of 14 residues. Trimming cost V 0 bases and J 4 bases, with 9 bases left between them.